This entry lists 16 T cell receptor beta chains sequenced from one sample in a study of cytomegalovirus exposure and HLA in healthy donors. The PCR was carried out with 60 Vbeta primers and 13 Jbeta primers. Generated by immunoSEQ multiplex PCR, the TCRdb table keeps only in-frame clones and is missing some. The sample carries some 170,000 clones, about 77% recorded once. The material sequenced was PBMCs. All receptors come from a woman aged 45-65 years in good health and CMV-seronegative.

The chain combines TRBV6-5 with TRBJ2-7, with TRBD2 matching over 7 bases. CDR1 and CDR2 (germline): MNHEY, SVGAGI. The CDR3 spans 13 residues. V was pared by 6 bases and J by 2 bases, with 4 bases of the junction left unmatched. The CDR3 DNA reads TGTGCCAGCAGAGGACTAGGGCCCTACGAGCAGTACTTC. Encoded protein: CASRGLGPYEQYF.

In nucleotides, the CDR3 is TGTGCCAGCAGTTACTCGGCAGGCCTCCTTAACTATGGCTACACCTTC. It codes for CASSYSAGLLNYGYTF. This rearrangement joins TRBV6-5 to TRBJ1-2; D unclear. The germline V and J ends were trimmed by 0 bases and 1 base, with 12 bases remaining between them. CDR3 size: 16 residues. CDR1 MNHEY and CDR2 SVGAGI come from the germline V gene.

CDR3 DNA sequence: TGTGCCAGCAGTTATGGACTAGCGGGAGATATTTCCTACGAGCAGTACTTC. This sequence encodes CASSYGLAGDISYEQYF. The chain couples TRBV2 to TRBJ2-7, with 13 bases matching TRBD2. CDR3 length: 17 amino acids. Germline trimming cut 5 bases from V and 1 base from J; bases unmatched to any gene: 8. Germline CDR1 and CDR2: SNHLY and FYNNEI.

The J gene is TRBJ2-1, the V gene TRBV14; perhaps TRBD2 as D (5 bases). CDR1 is SGHDN and CDR2 is FVKESK in the germline V gene. The CDR3 has 16 amino acids. Trimming removed 0 bases from V and 5 bases from J, with 14 bases in between. The CDR3 region is CASSQEWGIGNNEQFF. The CDR3 DNA follows: TGTGCCAGCAGCCAAGAGTGGGGAATCGGGAACAATGAGCAGTTCTTC.

The chain links TRBV4-3 to TRBJ2-5; TRBD2 aligns across 7 bases. The CDR3 is made up of 15 amino acids. In germline, CDR1 is LGHNA, CDR2 YSLEER. J gave up 8 bases and V 4 bases, and 13 bases lay outside the gene matches. CDR3 DNA: TGCGCCAGCAGCCCCCTCGGGGGGATCGGAGGTACCCAGTACTTC. Translation gives CASSPLGGIGGTQYF.

The rearrangement joins TRBV7-6 to TRBJ1-4; D perhaps matches TRBD1 (6 bases). V was shortened by 5 bases and J by 8 bases, with 15 bases between the two germline ends. Per the germline V gene, CDR1 is SGHVS and CDR2 is FNYEAQ. There are 14 residues in the CDR3. The CDR3 spells CASSLKTGKEKLFF. DNA of the CDR3: TGTGCCAGCAGCCTAAAGACAGGAAAGGAAAAACTGTTTTTT.

This clone has just one count. The chain combines TRBV9 with TRBJ2-7, with 16 bases matching TRBD2. Germline CDR1 reads SGDLS; CDR2 reads YYNGEE. Trimming took 3 bases from V and 6 from J; bases not matched to a gene: 6. This CDR3 has 16 amino acids. The DNA of the CDR3 is TGTGCCAGCAGCGCAGGGACTAGCGGGGGGGCCGTCGAGCAGTACTTC. Translation: CASSAGTSGGAVEQYF.

V gene TRBV7-2 combines with J gene TRBJ1-2, with a weak D call TRBD1 (6 bases). Trimming shortened V by 0 bases and J by 8 bases, and 13 bases separated the two germline ends. Germline CDR1 SGHTA, CDR2 FQGNSA. The CDR3 is 14 residues long. CDR3 region: CASSLAGQTPGYTF. Written as DNA, the CDR3 is TGTGCCAGCAGCTTAGCAGGACAGACCCCAGGCTACACCTTC.

The chain employs TRBV28 and TRBJ2-7, with 12 bases lining up with TRBD1. The CDR3 runs 14 residues. Germline V lookup: CDR1 MDHEN, CDR2 SYDVKM. Trimming took 7 bases from V and 4 from J; bases not matched to a gene: 5. The CDR3 region is CASIGDRGRYEQYF. The CDR3 region has the DNA TGTGCCAGCATTGGGGACAGGGGGCGATACGAGCAGTACTTC. Full variable domain (outside the CDR3, taken from reference TRBV28 and TRBJ2-7): DVKVTQSSRYLVKRTGEKVFLECVQDMDHENMFWYRQDPGLGLRLIYFSYDVKMKEKGDIPEGYSVSREKKERFSLILESASTNQTSMYLCASIGDRGRYEQYFGPGTRLTVT.

The chain recombines TRBV28 with TRBJ1-4, with 7 positions matching TRBD1. Trimming at V came to 6 bases and at J to 5 bases, leaving 6 bases not matched to a gene. CDR1 MDHEN and CDR2 SYDVKM come from the germline V gene. This CDR3 is built from 14 residues. Here the CDR3 reads CASSPDRPNEKLFF. The DNA for the CDR3 is TGTGCCAGCAGCCCGGACAGGCCAAATGAAAAACTGTTTTTT.

This clone was found once. This chain joins TRBV7-9 and TRBJ2-7; D possibly corresponds to TRBD2 (6 bases). The germline V gene has CDR1 SEHNR and CDR2 FQNEAQ (reference sequence). V lost 2 bases, J lost 8 bases, and 19 bases lay in between. This CDR3 comprises 15 residues. DNA of the CDR3: TGTGCCAGCAGCTTAAGATCAGGATCGGGGGTGAAGCAGTACTTC. This gives the protein CASSLRSGSGVKQYF.

V usage is TRBV27 and J usage is TRBJ1-5; 7 bases match TRBD1. CDR1 and CDR2 (germline): MNHEY, SMNVEV (reference sequence). This CDR3 is built from 14 residues. Trimming cost V 8 bases and J 4 bases; bases outside gene matches: 8. The CDR3 loop reads CASGSRQGNQPQHF. The CDR3 DNA reads as TGTGCCAGCGGGTCCCGACAGGGAAATCAGCCCCAGCATTTT.

This chain links TRBV7-9 with TRBJ1-1, with D maybe TRBD1 (6 bases). Trimming left V 4 bases short and J 11 bases short, with 17 bases between. CDR1 SEHNR and CDR2 FQNEAQ come from the germline V gene (reference sequence). This CDR3 is built from 13 residues. The CDR3 region has the DNA TGTGCCAGCAGCTCGACAGGCCAAGTAGGGGCTTTCTTT. It translates to CASSSTGQVGAFF.

V and J are TRBV30 and TRBJ2-1; TRBD2 matches 11 bases. With V trimmed by 4 bases and J by 4 bases, 12 bases remained unmatched. Germline CDR1 is GTSNPN and CDR2 is SVGIG (reference sequence). The CDR3 runs to 17 residues. The CDR3 nucleotides read TGTGCCTGGACCCGCTCGCGGGTAGCGGGGGGGTACAATGAGCAGTTCTTC. Its translation: CAWTRSRVAGGYNEQFF.

The chain has TRBV5-4 and TRBJ2-5; TRBD2 aligns across 14 bases. The germline V gene encodes CDR1 SGHNT and CDR2 YYREEE (reference sequence). Losses at the gene ends were 4 bases for V and 5 bases for J; bases not matched to a gene: 10. The CDR3 sequence is 17 residues long. CDR3 in DNA: TGTGCCAGCAGCCCTGGACTAGCGGGGGGTCGGGGGGAGACCCAGTACTTC. Encoded protein: CASSPGLAGGRGETQYF.

In DNA form, the CDR3 reads TGTGCCAGCAGCCAAGACACAGCCTATGGCTACACCTTC. As protein: CASSQDTAYGYTF. The V gene is TRBV14, the J gene TRBJ1-2; D ambiguous. Trimming took 0 bases from V and 4 from J, leaving 6 bases between them. Germline V gives CDR1 SGHDN, CDR2 FVKESK. The CDR3 runs 13 residues.